The rows below give T cell receptor beta chains drawn from one sample of a study of blood T cell repertoires in COVID-19. TCRdb's table, derived via immunoSEQ multiplex PCR, lists solely in-frame clones and lacks some. This sample yields some 150,000 clones, of which about 80% are seen a single time; roughly 3% belongs to the top ten. Sequencing was done on a sample of peripheral blood. The receptors come from a human donor with acute or convalescent COVID-19. The donor label of this sample is uncertain. The CDR3 runs from the conserved cysteine through the conserved F or W. The D gene is left open where the match is weak. Size is omitted from some rows. Given values are once, few, many or a class for expanded clones.

>TRBV7-9|.|TRBJ2-7|.
TGTGCCAGCAGTCAGGCTACCTACGAGCAGTACTTC
CASSQATYEQYF
>TRBV4-1|.|TRBJ2-5|TRBD1
TGCGCCAGCAGCCAATTACAGGGGAATATAGAGACCCAGTACTTC
CASSQLQGNIETQYF
>TRBV5-1|.|TRBJ1-1|.
TGCGCCAGCAGCGAATCACAAAACACTGAAGCTTTCTTT
CASSESQNTEAFF
>TRBV30|.|TRBJ2-7|TRBD2
TGTGCCTGGAGAACGGTTGGGGCGGGGGGTTACGAGCAGTACTTC
CAWRTVGAGGYEQYF
>TRBV5-4|.|TRBJ2-1|.
TGTGCCAGCAGCTTTCCCCGGACTGCTCTCAATGAGCAGTTCTTC
CASSFPRTALNEQFF
>TRBV28|.|TRBJ1-6|TRBD1
TGTGCCAGCAGTTTCCGGGACAGGGCCCTCCACTTT
CASSFRDRALHF
>TRBV6-5|.|TRBJ2-5|.
TGTGCCAGCAGTACCCGTGGCCAAGGGGGGACCCAGTACTTC
CASSTRGQGGTQYF
>TRBV7-2|.|TRBJ2-5|.
TGTGCCAGCAGCCCTGTGTCGGAGACCCAGTACTTC
CASSPVSETQYF
>TRBV5-1|few|TRBJ2-1|TRBD2
TGCGCCAGCAGTTCAGCGGGGGTGGTGGGGCAGTTCTTC
CASSSAGVVGQFF
>TRBV30|few|TRBJ1-2|.
TGTGCCTGGAGTGGGGGGGGTAGCTATGGCTACACCTTC
CAWSGGGSYGYTF
>TRBV5-4|.|TRBJ2-4|.
TGTGCCACCGCTCCAAACGGGGACATTCAGTACTTC
CATAPNGDIQYF
>TRBV7-2|.|TRBJ2-5|.
TGTGCCAGCAGCCGGGCAGGGAAAGAGACCCAGTACTTC
CASSRAGKETQYF
>TRBV9|.|TRBJ2-3|.
TGTGCCAGCAGCTTCGGGAGCGATACGCAGTATTTT
CASSFGSDTQYF
>TRBV27|.|TRBJ2-1|TRBD2
TGTGCCAGCAGTTTTAAAGGGGCTAGCGGGAAGGCGGGCATCAATGAGCAGTTCTTC
CASSFKGASGKAGINEQFF
>TRBV2|.|TRBJ2-3|.
TGTGCCAGCAGACTAGTCCCAGATACGCAGTATTTT
CASRLVPDTQYF
>TRBV9|.|TRBJ1-1|.
TGTGCCAGCAGCGTCTTAAGCGGGAACACTGAAGCTTTCTTT
CASSVLSGNTEAFF
>TRBV5-1|once|TRBJ1-1|.
TGCGCCAGCAGCTTAGGAGGGGAGAAGAACACTGAAGCTTTCTTT
CASSLGGEKNTEAFF
>TRBV6-6|.|TRBJ2-2|.
TGTGCCAGCAGCCAACCCCCAGGAAGGTCCATGGGGGAGCTGTTTTTT
CASSQPPGRSMGELFF
>TRBV30|.|TRBJ1-1|.
TGTGCCTGGAGTGCCGGGACTTACAAGGACACTGAAGCTTTCTTT
CAWSAGTYKDTEAFF
>TRBV10-1|.|TRBJ2-3|TRBD2
TGCGCCAGCAGTGAGACGGGGACTAGCGGGAGGATGGCTACGCAGTATTTT
CASSETGTSGRMATQYF
>TRBV5-1|.|TRBJ1-1|.
TGCGCCAGCAGCTTGTGGACAGAGAACACTGAAGCTTTCTTT
CASSLWTENTEAFF
>TRBV6-6|.|TRBJ2-7|TRBD1
TGTGCCAGCAGTTACTCGGGACAGTCCTACGAGCAGTACTTC
CASSYSGQSYEQYF
>TRBV5-4|.|TRBJ1-2|TRBD1
TGTGCCAGCAGCTTGGGGCAGGGGGGCTATGGCTACACCTTC
CASSLGQGGYGYTF
>TRBV7-9|.|TRBJ1-4|TRBD1
TGTGCCAGCAGGGCAGGGGGAGAAAAACTGTTTTTT
CASRAGGEKLFF
>TRBV5-1|.|TRBJ1-3|.
TGCGCCAGCAGCTTGTCGGGAGGGTCAGGGTTTGACTCTGGAAACACCATATATTTT
CASSLSGGSGFDSGNTIYF
>TRBV27|.|TRBJ1-2|.
TGTGCCAGCAGTTCGGCGGGCTATGGCTACACCTTC
CASSSAGYGYTF
>TRBV5-1|.|TRBJ1-1|TRBD1
TGCGCCAGCAGCTTGGAGGGACAGGGGTTTTACACTGAAGCTTTCTTT
CASSLEGQGFYTEAFF
>TRBV18|.|TRBJ2-1|.
TGTGCCAGCTCACCCATCACGGATGAGCAGTTCTTC
CASSPITDEQFF
>TRBV29-1|.|TRBJ2-5|TRBD2
TGCAGCGTTGGGACTAGAGAGACCCAGTACTTC
CSVGTRETQYF
>TRBV30|.|TRBJ2-1|TRBD2
TGTGCCTGGAGTTTGGGACTAGCGGAATCTTACAATGAGCAGTTCTTC
CAWSLGLAESYNEQFF
>TRBV3-1/TRBV3-2|.|TRBJ2-2|.
TGTGCCAGCAGCCCCTCTCTCGGGGAGCTGTTTTTT
CASSPSLGELFF
>TRBV9|.|TRBJ1-2|.
TGTGCCAGCAGCCAACTACCCGAGAGGACAGCGGGGGGCTATGGCTACACCTTC
CASSQLPERTAGGYGYTF
>TRBV14|.|TRBJ2-7|TRBD2
TGTGCCAGCAGCCAACCGGGGGGGAGGGAGCAGTACTTC
CASSQPGGREQYF
>TRBV2|.|TRBJ2-5|TRBD1
TGTGCCAGCATCCTCGGACAGGGCCAAGAGACCCAGTACTTC
CASILGQGQETQYF
>TRBV25-1|.|TRBJ1-2|.
TGTGCCAGCAGTGAATCCGACGGACAGTTTGACGGCTACACCTTC
CASSESDGQFDGYTF
>TRBV5-6|few|TRBJ2-6|TRBD2
TGTGCCAGCAGGACAGCGGGGTCCAAGTCTGGGGCCAACGTCCTGACTTTC
CASRTAGSKSGANVLTF
>TRBV13|.|TRBJ2-3|TRBD2
TGTGCCAGCAGCCGTCGGACTAGCCTGAGCACAGATACGCAGTATTTT
CASSRRTSLSTDTQYF
>TRBV29-1|.|TRBJ2-3|.
TGCAGCGTCCCAACTGGCACAGATACGCAGTATTTT
CSVPTGTDTQYF
>TRBV10-3|.|TRBJ1-6|.
TGTGCCATCAGTGAACGGGCGGGTAATTCACCCCTCCACTTT
CAISERAGNSPLHF
>TRBV7-2|.|TRBJ2-5|.
TGTGCCAGCAGCTTCAGTGGTCAAGAGACCCAGTACTTC
CASSFSGQETQYF
>TRBV12-5|.|TRBJ2-7|.
TGTGCTAGTGGCCAGCGTGACGAGCAGTACTTC
CASGQRDEQYF
>TRBV27|.|TRBJ2-5|.
TGTGCCAGCAGTTTAGCGGGGCTGCAGGAGACCCAGTACTTC
CASSLAGLQETQYF
>TRBV19|.|TRBJ2-3|TRBD1
TGTGCCAGTAGTACAGGGGGCGCCGGCACAGATACGCAGTATTTT
CASSTGGAGTDTQYF
>TRBV30|few|TRBJ2-1|.
TGTGCCTGGAGAAAGCTCCGCAATGAGCAGTTCTTC
CAWRKLRNEQFF
>TRBV12-5|once|TRBJ2-7|TRBD1
TGTGCTAGTGGTTTGGGGACAGGCCCCTACGAGCAGTACTTC
CASGLGTGPYEQYF
>TRBV29-1|.|TRBJ1-5|.
TGCAGCGTCGCCGAAACAGGAACCAATCAGCCCCAGCATTTT
CSVAETGTNQPQHF
>TRBV27|few|TRBJ1-5|.
TGTGCCAGCAGTCCCCGCCCAACAGGGTTCCAGCATTTT
CASSPRPTGFQHF
>TRBV6-1|.|TRBJ2-5|TRBD2
TGTGCCAGCAGTGAATTCCCAGGGACTAGCGGGAGCGGTCGAGAGACCCAGTACTTC
CASSEFPGTSGSGRETQYF
>TRBV19|once|TRBJ2-3|TRBD2
TGTGCCAGTAGTATACGACTAGCGGGAGGGTCAGATACGCAGTATTTT
CASSIRLAGGSDTQYF
>TRBV11-2|.|TRBJ2-7|TRBD2
TGTGCCAGCAGCTTGGGGTACCTAGCGGGCGAGCAGTACTTC
CASSLGYLAGEQYF
>TRBV7-3|.|TRBJ2-5|.
TGTGCCAGCAGCTTAAAGGGAGGAGGAGAGACCCAGTACTTC
CASSLKGGGETQYF
>TRBV29-1|.|TRBJ2-1|.
TGCAGCGCACGACCAGGGGGGCATGAGCAGTTCTTC
CSARPGGHEQFF
>TRBV28|.|TRBJ2-7|.
TGTGCCAGCAGTTCGCCCTCAGAAGCATACACGGGATTCCTCTACGAGCAGTACTTC
CASSSPSEAYTGFLYEQYF
>TRBV29-1|few|TRBJ1-2|TRBD1
TGCAGCGCCTCCGGGACAGGGGGGAACTATGGCTACACCTTC
CSASGTGGNYGYTF
>TRBV5-1|.|TRBJ1-4|TRBD1
TGCGCCAGCAGCACAGGGGGCGTAGGCGATGAAAAACTGTTTTTT
CASSTGGVGDEKLFF
>TRBV5-1|.|TRBJ2-7|TRBD1
TGCGCCAGCAGCTTGGTGACAGGGGGACCCTACGAGCAGTACTTC
CASSLVTGGPYEQYF
>TRBV19|.|TRBJ2-7|TRBD2
TGTGCCACCCGGGGGAGCGGGGGGTACGAGCAGTACTTC
CATRGSGGYEQYF
>TRBV4-1|.|TRBJ1-1|TRBD1
TGCGCCAGCAGAGGGGGCACCCGGTGGACTGAAGCTTTCTTT
CASRGGTRWTEAFF
>TRBV9|few|TRBJ2-7|.
TGTGCCAGCAGCGAGAAAGGAGGCGAGCAGTACTTC
CASSEKGGEQYF
>TRBV6-5|.|TRBJ1-5|TRBD1
TGTGCCAGCAGGGGGACAGGGGGCAGTCAGCCCCAGCATTTT
CASRGTGGSQPQHF